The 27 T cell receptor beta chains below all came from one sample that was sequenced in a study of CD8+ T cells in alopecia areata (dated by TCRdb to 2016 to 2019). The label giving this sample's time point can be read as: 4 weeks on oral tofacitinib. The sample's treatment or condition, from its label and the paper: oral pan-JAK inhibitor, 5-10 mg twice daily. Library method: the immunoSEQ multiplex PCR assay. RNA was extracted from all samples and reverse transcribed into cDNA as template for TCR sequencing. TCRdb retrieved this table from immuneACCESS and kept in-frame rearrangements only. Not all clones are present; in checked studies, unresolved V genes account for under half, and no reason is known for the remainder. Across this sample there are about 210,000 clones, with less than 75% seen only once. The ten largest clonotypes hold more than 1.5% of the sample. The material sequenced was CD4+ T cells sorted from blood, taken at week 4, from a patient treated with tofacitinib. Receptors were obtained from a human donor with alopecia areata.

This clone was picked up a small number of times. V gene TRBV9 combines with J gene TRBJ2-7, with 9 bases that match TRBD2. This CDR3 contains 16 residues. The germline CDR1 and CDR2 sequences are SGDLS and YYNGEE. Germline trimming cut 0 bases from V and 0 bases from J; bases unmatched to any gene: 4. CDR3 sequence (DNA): TGTGCCAGCAGCGTAGAGCCTAGCGGGGTCTCCTACGAGCAGTACTTC. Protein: CASSVEPSGVSYEQYF.

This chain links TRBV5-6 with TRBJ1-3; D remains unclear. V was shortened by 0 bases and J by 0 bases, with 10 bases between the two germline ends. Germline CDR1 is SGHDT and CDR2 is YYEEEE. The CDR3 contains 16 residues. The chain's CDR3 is CASSLGPEASGNTIYF. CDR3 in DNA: TGTGCCAGCAGCTTGGGACCGGAGGCCTCTGGAAACACCATATATTTT.

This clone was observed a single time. CDR3 in amino acids: CASGDRDFEQYF. As DNA, the CDR3 is TGCGCCAGCGGTGACAGGGACTTCGAGCAGTACTTC. This chain uses TRBV5-1 with TRBJ2-7; the D gene is possibly TRBD1 (7 bases). Deletions cut 7 bases from V and 6 bases from J, with 14 bases between. The CDR3 loop spans 12 amino acids. Germline V gene sequence: CDR1 SGHRS, CDR2 YFSETQ.

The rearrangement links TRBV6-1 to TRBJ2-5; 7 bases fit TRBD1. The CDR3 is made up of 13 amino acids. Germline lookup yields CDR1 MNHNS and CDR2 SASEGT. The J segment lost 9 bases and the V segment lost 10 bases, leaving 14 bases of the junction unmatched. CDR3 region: CATAGTASTAQYF. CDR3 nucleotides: TGTGCCACGGCCGGGACAGCGTCTACGGCCCAGTACTTC.

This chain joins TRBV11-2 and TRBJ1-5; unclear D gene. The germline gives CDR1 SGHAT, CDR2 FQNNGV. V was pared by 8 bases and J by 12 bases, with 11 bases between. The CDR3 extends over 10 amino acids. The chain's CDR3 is CASPGHNQHF. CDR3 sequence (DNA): TGTGCCAGCCCCGGTCATAACCAGCATTTT.

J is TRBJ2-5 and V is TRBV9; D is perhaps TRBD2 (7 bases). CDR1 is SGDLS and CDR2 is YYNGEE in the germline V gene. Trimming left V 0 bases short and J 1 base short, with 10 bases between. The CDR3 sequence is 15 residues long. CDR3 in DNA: TGTGCCAGCAGCGTAGGGGCGGGGGCCCAAGAGACCCAGTACTTC. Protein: CASSVGAGAQETQYF.

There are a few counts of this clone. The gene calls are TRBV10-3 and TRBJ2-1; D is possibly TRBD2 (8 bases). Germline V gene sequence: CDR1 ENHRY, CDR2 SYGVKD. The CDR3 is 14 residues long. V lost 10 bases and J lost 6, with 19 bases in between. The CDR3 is CATRQGTSGNEQFF. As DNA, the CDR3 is TGTGCCACCAGACAGGGTACTAGCGGCAATGAGCAGTTCTTC.

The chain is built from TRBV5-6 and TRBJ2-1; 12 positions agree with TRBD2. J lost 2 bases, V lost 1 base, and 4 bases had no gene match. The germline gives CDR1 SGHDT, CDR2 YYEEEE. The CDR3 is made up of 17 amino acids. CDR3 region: CASSLKRLAGAYNEQFF. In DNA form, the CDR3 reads TGTGCCAGCAGCTTGAAGAGACTAGCGGGGGCCTACAATGAGCAGTTCTTC.

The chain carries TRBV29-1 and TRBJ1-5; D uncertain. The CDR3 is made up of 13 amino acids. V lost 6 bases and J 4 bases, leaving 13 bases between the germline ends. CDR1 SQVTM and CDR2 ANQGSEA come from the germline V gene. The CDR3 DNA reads TGCAGCGTGGGTGAGGACGGGAATCAGCCCCAGCATTTT. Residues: CSVGEDGNQPQHF.

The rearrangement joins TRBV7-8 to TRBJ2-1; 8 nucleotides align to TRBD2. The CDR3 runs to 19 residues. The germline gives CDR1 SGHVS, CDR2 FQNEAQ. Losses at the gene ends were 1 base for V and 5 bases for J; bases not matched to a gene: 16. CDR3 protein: CASSLGYGVAGSANNEQFF. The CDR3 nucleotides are TGTGCCAGCAGCTTAGGGTATGGAGTAGCGGGGTCGGCTAACAATGAGCAGTTCTTC.

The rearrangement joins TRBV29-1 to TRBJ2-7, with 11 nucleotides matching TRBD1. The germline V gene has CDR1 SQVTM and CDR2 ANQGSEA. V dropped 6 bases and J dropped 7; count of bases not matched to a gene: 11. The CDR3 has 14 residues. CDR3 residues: CSVKRDGTGGEQYF. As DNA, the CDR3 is TGCAGCGTGAAGAGGGATGGGACAGGGGGAGAGCAGTACTTC.

CDR3 bases: TGTGCCATCAGTGAGGGACGGTCTAATTCACCCCTCCACTTT. It specifies CAISEGRSNSPLHF. This chain links TRBV10-3 with TRBJ1-6; D call uncertain. Germline CDR1 ENHRY, CDR2 SYGVKD. V was clipped by 2 bases and J by 6 bases, with 8 bases between them. This CDR3 comprises 14 residues.

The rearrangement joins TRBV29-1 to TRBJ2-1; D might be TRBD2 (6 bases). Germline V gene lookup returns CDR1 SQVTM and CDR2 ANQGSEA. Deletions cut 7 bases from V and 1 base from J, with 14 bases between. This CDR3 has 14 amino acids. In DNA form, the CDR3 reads TGCAGCGCCGCCCCGGGACTGTCCTACAATGAGCAGTTCTTC. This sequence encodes CSAAPGLSYNEQFF.

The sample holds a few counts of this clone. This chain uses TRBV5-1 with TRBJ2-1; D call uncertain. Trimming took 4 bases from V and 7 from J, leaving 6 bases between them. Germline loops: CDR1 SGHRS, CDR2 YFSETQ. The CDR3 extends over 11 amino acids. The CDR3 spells CASSNWNEQFF. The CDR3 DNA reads TGCGCCAGCAGCAATTGGAATGAGCAGTTCTTC.

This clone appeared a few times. CDR3 coding DNA: TGTGCCTGGAGTGAGGGGGCAACCACTGAAGCTTTCTTT. Its protein is CAWSEGATTEAFF. The chain carries TRBV30 and TRBJ1-1; 7 nucleotides match TRBD1. This CDR3 contains 13 residues. Germline loops: CDR1 GTSNPN, CDR2 SVGIG (reference sequence). V shed 1 base, J shed 4 bases, and the junction held 3 bases outside the gene matches.

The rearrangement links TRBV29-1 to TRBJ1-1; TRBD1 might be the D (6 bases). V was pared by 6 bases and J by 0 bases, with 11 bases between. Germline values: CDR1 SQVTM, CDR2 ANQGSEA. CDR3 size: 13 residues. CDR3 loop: CSVATGMNTEAFF. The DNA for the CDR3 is TGCAGCGTGGCGACAGGCATGAACACTGAAGCTTTCTTT.

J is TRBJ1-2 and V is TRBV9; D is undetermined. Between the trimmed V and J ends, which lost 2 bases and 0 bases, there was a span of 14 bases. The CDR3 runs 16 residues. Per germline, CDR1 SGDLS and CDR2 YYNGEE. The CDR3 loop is CASSVGNGITNYGYTF. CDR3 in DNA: TGTGCCAGCAGCGTGGGCAATGGAATAACTAACTATGGCTACACCTTC.

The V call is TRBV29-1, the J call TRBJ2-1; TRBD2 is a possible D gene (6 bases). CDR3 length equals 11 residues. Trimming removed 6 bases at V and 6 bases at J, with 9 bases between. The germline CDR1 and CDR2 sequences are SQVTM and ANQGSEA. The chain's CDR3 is CSVRLGNEQFF. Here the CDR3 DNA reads TGCAGCGTGAGACTAGGCAATGAGCAGTTCTTC.

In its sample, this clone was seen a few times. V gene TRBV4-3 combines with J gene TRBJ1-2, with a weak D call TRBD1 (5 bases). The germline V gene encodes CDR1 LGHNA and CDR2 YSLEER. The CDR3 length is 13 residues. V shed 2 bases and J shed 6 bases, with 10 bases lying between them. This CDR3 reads CASSQIQGDGYTF. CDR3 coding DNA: TGCGCCAGCAGCCAAATTCAAGGGGATGGCTACACCTTC.

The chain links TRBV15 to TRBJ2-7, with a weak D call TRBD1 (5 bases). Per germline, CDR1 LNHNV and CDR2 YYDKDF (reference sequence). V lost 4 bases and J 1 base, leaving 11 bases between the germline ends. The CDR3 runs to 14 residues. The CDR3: CATSTSGISYEQYF. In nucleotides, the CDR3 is TGTGCCACCAGCACTTCAGGGATATCCTACGAGCAGTACTTC.

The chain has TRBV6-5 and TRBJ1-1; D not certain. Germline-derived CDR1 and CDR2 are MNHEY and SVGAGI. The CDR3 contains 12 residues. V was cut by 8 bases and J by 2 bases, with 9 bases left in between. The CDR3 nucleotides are TGTGCCAGCCGACGGTCCAACACTGAAGCTTTCTTT. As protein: CASRRSNTEAFF.

The CDR3 DNA reads TGTGCCAGCAGCCGGCCCGGTGGTAACTATGGCTACACCTTC. Translating it yields CASSRPGGNYGYTF. The chain has TRBV11-2 and TRBJ1-2; D is unclear. Trimming pared 5 bases from V and 1 base from J, leaving 11 bases between. The CDR3 runs to 14 residues. Germline CDR1 is SGHAT and CDR2 is FQNNGV.

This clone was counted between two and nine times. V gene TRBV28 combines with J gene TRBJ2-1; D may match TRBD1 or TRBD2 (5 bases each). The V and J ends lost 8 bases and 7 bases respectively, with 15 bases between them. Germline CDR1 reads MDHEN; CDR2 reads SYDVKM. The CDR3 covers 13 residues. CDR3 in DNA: TGTGCCAGCCGTGGGGGACCACTAAATGAGCAGTTCTTC. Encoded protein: CASRGGPLNEQFF.

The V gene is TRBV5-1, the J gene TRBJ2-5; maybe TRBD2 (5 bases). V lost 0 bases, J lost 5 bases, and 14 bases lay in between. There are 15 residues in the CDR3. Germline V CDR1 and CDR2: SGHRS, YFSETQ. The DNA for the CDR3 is TGCGCCAGCAGCTTGGCGATCGGCCGAGGGGAGACCCAGTACTTC. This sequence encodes CASSLAIGRGETQYF. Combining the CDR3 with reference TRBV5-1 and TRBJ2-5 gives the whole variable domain KAGVTQTPRYLIKTRGQQVTLSCSPISGHRSVSWYQQTPGQGLQFLFEYFSETQRNKGNFPGRFSGRQFSNSRSEMNVSTLELGDSALYLCASSLAIGRGETQYFGPGTRLLVL.

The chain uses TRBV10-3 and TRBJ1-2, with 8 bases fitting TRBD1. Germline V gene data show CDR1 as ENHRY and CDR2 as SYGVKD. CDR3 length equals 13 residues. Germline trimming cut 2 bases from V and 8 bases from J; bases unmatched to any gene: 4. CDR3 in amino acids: CAISEGQGGGYTF. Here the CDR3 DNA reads TGTGCCATCAGTGAGGGACAGGGAGGGGGCTACACCTTC.

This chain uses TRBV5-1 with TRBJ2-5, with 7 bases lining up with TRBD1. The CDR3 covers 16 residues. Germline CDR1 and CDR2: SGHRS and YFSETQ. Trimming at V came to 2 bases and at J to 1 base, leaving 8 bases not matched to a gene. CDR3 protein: CASSFTGTATQETQYF. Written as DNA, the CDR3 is TGCGCCAGCAGCTTTACCGGGACAGCTACCCAAGAGACCCAGTACTTC.

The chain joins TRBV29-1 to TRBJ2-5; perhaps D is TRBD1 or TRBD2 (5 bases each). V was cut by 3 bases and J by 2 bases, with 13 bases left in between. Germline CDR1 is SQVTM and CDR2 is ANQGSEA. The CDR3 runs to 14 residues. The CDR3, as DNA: TGCAGCGTTGACAGGGACCCGACGCAAGAGACCCAGTACTTC. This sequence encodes CSVDRDPTQETQYF. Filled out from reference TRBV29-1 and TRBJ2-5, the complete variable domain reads SAVISQKPSRDICQRGTSLTIQCQVDSQVTMMFWYRQQPGQSLTLIATANQGSEATYESGFVIDKFPISRPNLTFSTLTVSNMSPEDSSIYLCSVDRDPTQETQYFGPGTRLLVL.